The 21 T cell receptor beta chains presented below share a single source sample, sequenced in a study of shared clonotypes between healthy human individuals. Sequencing was performed with immunoSEQ multiplex PCR; in TCRdb, only in-frame clones are kept and a portion is missing. The data hold 2,500,000 or so clones, with roughly 93% observed a single time. The sample was naive CD4+ T cells from PBMCs. Noted subset: CD45RA+ positively selected. The origin of the receptors is a man aged 18 to 29 in good health. Some clones in this sample may be carry-over from other donors' samples.

The genes are TRBV19 and TRBJ2-2, with TRBD2 matching 8 bases. Trimming removed 4 bases from V and 6 bases from J; junction bases left unmatched: 7. The CDR3 has 15 amino acids. Germline CDR1 LNHDA, CDR2 SQIVND (reference sequence). The CDR3 spells CASSNGRAGSGELFF. The DNA of the CDR3 is TGTGCCAGTAGTAACGGGAGGGCCGGATCCGGGGAGCTGTTTTTT.

Concerning this clone itself: A read error may produce the germline difference seen at one junction end. V usage is TRBV6-6 and J usage is TRBJ2-5; TRBD1 is a possible D gene (5 bases). This CDR3 is 15 amino acids long. CDR1 MNHNY and CDR2 SVGAGI come from the germline V gene (reference sequence). The DNA for the CDR3 is TGTGCCATCAGTGCCCAGCAGGGCAATCAAGAGACCCAGTACTTC. As protein: CAISAQQGNQETQYF.

The chain carries TRBV30 and TRBJ2-1, with 8 bases fitting TRBD2. This CDR3 contains 18 residues. Losses at the gene ends were 5 bases for V and 7 bases for J; bases not matched to a gene: 22. Germline V lookup: CDR1 GTSNPN, CDR2 SVGIG (reference sequence). This CDR3 is CAWPVGASGYRETNEQFF. The CDR3 DNA sequence: TGTGCCTGGCCCGTCGGGGCTAGCGGGTACCGAGAGACGAATGAGCAGTTCTTC.

This chain uses TRBV4-2 with TRBJ2-2; a possible D gene is TRBD1 (6 bases). This CDR3 has 16 residues. Trimming removed 1 base at V and 1 base at J, with 10 bases between. CDR1 is LGHNA, CDR2 YNFKEQ, per germline. The CDR3, as DNA: TGTGCCAGCAGCCAAGGTGCCAGGGGGAACACCGGGGAGCTGTTTTTT. Translating gives CASSQGARGNTGELFF.

In this sample, this clone turned up once. This specimen includes other DNA sequences encoding the same CDR3. V and J are TRBV28 and TRBJ1-1; D ambiguous. The ends were cut back, 6 bases at V and 1 base at J, with 12 bases in the middle. From germline, CDR1 is MDHEN and CDR2 SYDVKM. This CDR3 has 14 amino acids. The CDR3 protein is CASSPGRTNTEAFF. CDR3 DNA: TGTGCCAGCAGCCCGGGAAGGACGAACACTGAAGCTTTCTTT.

The J gene is TRBJ1-4, the V gene TRBV28; no reliable D call. CDR1 is MDHEN and CDR2 is SYDVKM in the germline V gene. Trimming stripped 3 bases from V and 7 bases from J, with 12 bases between. The CDR3 loop spans 14 amino acids. The CDR3 DNA reads TGTGCCAGCAGTTTTTCGGATCGGGGTGAAAAACTGTTTTTT. Translated, it gives CASSFSDRGEKLFF.

The chain joins TRBV7-9 to TRBJ2-7, with 8 bases that match TRBD2. CDR3 length: 14 residues. V was clipped by 5 bases and J by 9 bases; unmatched bases: 12. Germline V gives CDR1 SEHNR, CDR2 FQNEAQ (reference sequence). CDR3 protein: CASSPKNAAGGQYF. CDR3 DNA sequence: TGTGCCAGCAGCCCGAAGAATGCGGCGGGAGGGCAGTACTTC. Using reference TRBV7-9 and TRBJ2-7 for the parts outside the CDR3, the full variable domain is DTGVSQNPRHKITKRGQNVTFRCDPISEHNRLYWYRQTLGQGPEFLTYFQNEAQLEKSRLLSDRFSAERPKGSFSTLEIQRTEQGDSAMYLCASSPKNAAGGQYFGPGTRLTVT.

The V and J genes are TRBV29-1 and TRBJ2-2; the D is unclear. From germline, CDR1 is SQVTM and CDR2 ANQGSEA. The V end lost 5 bases, the J end lost 3 bases, and 10 bases lay between the germline ends. The CDR3 length is 13 residues. The CDR3 here is CSVTRVYTGELFF. The CDR3 DNA sequence: TGCAGCGTTACCCGGGTGTACACCGGGGAGCTGTTTTTT.

The rearrangement links TRBV19 to TRBJ1-5, with D possibly being TRBD1 (5 bases). The CDR3 loop spans 15 amino acids. Per germline, CDR1 LNHDA and CDR2 SQIVND (reference sequence). V lost 5 bases and J lost 5, with 16 bases in between. CDR3 sequence reads: CASSFGGRGDQPQHF. The CDR3, as DNA: TGTGCCAGTAGTTTCGGGGGAAGAGGGGATCAGCCCCAGCATTTT.

The gene calls are TRBV2 and TRBJ1-1; D perhaps matches TRBD1 (5 bases). CDR1 and CDR2 (germline): SNHLY, FYNNEI. V was cut by 9 bases and J by 4 bases, with 15 bases left in between. The CDR3 contains 13 residues. In nucleotides, the CDR3 is TGTGCCAGTAGTATCGCAGGGAGCACTGAAGCTTTCTTT. Protein product: CASSIAGSTEAFF.

The chain links TRBV7-2 to TRBJ1-2, with 9 bases that match TRBD1. The germline V gene encodes CDR1 SGHTA and CDR2 FQGNSA. The length of the CDR3 is 14 residues. The trim removed 5 bases at V and 7 bases at J, leaving 8 bases unmatched. The CDR3 DNA reads TGTGCCAGCAGCGCCATACAGGGGGCGCCTGGCTACACCTTC. Translation gives CASSAIQGAPGYTF.

The chain is built from TRBV7-2 and TRBJ2-3; tentatively, D is TRBD2 (6 bases). The CDR3 contains 14 residues. In germline, CDR1 is SGHTA, CDR2 FQGNSA. V lost 6 bases and J lost 5, with 15 bases in between. The CDR3 spells CASRTSWDGDTQYF. CDR3 DNA: TGTGCCAGCAGGACTAGTTGGGACGGAGATACGCAGTATTTT. Full variable domain (outside the CDR3, taken from reference TRBV7-2 and TRBJ2-3): GAGVSQSPSNKVTEKGKDVELRCDPISGHTALYWYRQSLGQGLEFLIYFQGNSAPDKSGLPSDRFSAERTGGSVSTLTIQRTQQEDSAVYLCASRTSWDGDTQYFGPGTRLTVL.

V and J are TRBV7-3 and TRBJ2-1; TRBD1 is a possible D gene (6 bases). The CDR3 contains 14 residues. Germline CDR1 and CDR2: SGHTA and FQGTGA. V gave up 3 bases and J gave up 9 bases, with 15 bases separating them. The CDR3 here is CASSFLGQGFEQFF. CDR3 nucleotide sequence: TGTGCCAGCAGCTTCCTGGGGCAGGGGTTTGAGCAGTTCTTC.

The chain carries TRBV6-1 and TRBJ1-5; 7 positions match TRBD1. The germline V gene has CDR1 MNHNS and CDR2 SASEGT. The CDR3 totals 15 residues. V lost 6 bases and J lost 3; bases outside the gene matches: 8. In nucleotides, the CDR3 is TGTGCCAGCAGGCTCGGGGGGACAGACAATCAGCCCCAGCATTTT. This translates into CASRLGGTDNQPQHF.

This clone has only one observation. This CDR3 reads CASSAYGTSGQETQYF. CDR3 bases: TGTGCCAGCAGCGCCTACGGGACTAGCGGGCAAGAGACCCAGTACTTC. This chain connects TRBV7-3 to TRBJ2-5; 12 bases align to TRBD2. The CDR3 runs 16 residues. The ends lost 5 bases at V and 2 bases at J; junction bases unmatched: 6. CDR1 is SGHTA and CDR2 is FQGTGA in the germline V gene.

This chain uses TRBV5-4 with TRBJ1-2, with TRBD1 as a possible D gene (5 bases). V lost 0 bases and J 7 bases, leaving 10 bases between the germline ends. Germline V lookup: CDR1 SGHNT, CDR2 YYREEE (reference sequence). There are 13 residues in the CDR3. The CDR3, as DNA: TGTGCCAGCAGCTTGGTCGGGGGTAGTGGCTACACCTTC. Translating gives CASSLVGGSGYTF.

The V call is TRBV2, the J call TRBJ1-1; the D is unclear. Germline values: CDR1 SNHLY, CDR2 FYNNEI. V lost 7 bases and J 2 bases, leaving 8 bases between the germline ends. This CDR3 is built from 12 residues. The CDR3 DNA follows: TGTGCCAGCACGGGAGATAACACTGAAGCTTTCTTT. This encodes CASTGDNTEAFF.

This sequence joins TRBV9 and TRBJ2-1; 13 bases line up with TRBD2. Losses at the gene ends were 4 bases for V and 8 bases for J; bases not matched to a gene: 6. CDR1 SGDLS and CDR2 YYNGEE come from the germline V gene. This CDR3 has 15 amino acids. Here the CDR3 DNA reads TGTGCCAGCAGCCCAGGACTAGCGGGAGTATATGAGCAGTTCTTC. It encodes CASSPGLAGVYEQFF.

The V and J genes are TRBV5-1 and TRBJ2-1; D is unresolved. The V gene's germline CDR1 is SGHRS and CDR2 YFSETQ. Deletions cut 0 bases from V and 9 bases from J, with 13 bases between. This CDR3 has 14 amino acids. The CDR3 DNA is TGCGCCAGCAGCTTGGAATTAGCCTGGGGTGAGCAGTTCTTC. It is translated as CASSLELAWGEQFF.

This clone appeared a few times. The chain joins TRBV18 to TRBJ2-2, with TRBD1 matching over 7 bases. CDR1 and CDR2 from the germline V gene are KGHSH and LQKENI. The CDR3 extends over 12 amino acids. Losses at the gene ends were 5 bases for V and 6 bases for J; bases not matched to a gene: 0. DNA of the CDR3: TGTGCCAGCTCAGGACAGGCCGGGGAGCTGTTTTTT. Its protein product is CASSGQAGELFF.

This sequence joins TRBV2 and TRBJ2-1, with 10 nucleotides matching TRBD2. Trimming removed 4 bases from V and 4 bases from J; junction bases left unmatched: 7. Germline V CDR1 and CDR2: SNHLY, FYNNEI. CDR3 length: 16 amino acids. The DNA of the CDR3 is TGTGCCAGCAGTGGGGAAGCGGGAGGGACTTACAATGAGCAGTTCTTC. This codes for CASSGEAGGTYNEQFF.